What follows are 12 T cell receptor beta chains derived from one specimen sequenced in a study of shared clonotypes between healthy human individuals. Generated by immunoSEQ multiplex PCR, the TCRdb table keeps only in-frame clones and is missing some. The table shows roughly 2.5 million clones, with approximately 92% occurring only once. Sequenced sample: naive CD4+ T cells sorted from blood. Subset noted: CD45RA+ positively selected. These receptors all stem from a young man in good health.

V gene TRBV15 combines with J gene TRBJ2-7, with 7 bases aligning to TRBD1. V shed 8 bases, J shed 9 bases, and the junction held 13 bases outside the gene matches. Germline V lookup: CDR1 LNHNV, CDR2 YYDKDF (reference sequence). The CDR3 runs to 13 residues. The CDR3 sequence: CATSPGQRGSQYF. For the CDR3, the DNA is TGTGCCACCTCTCCGGGACAGAGGGGTTCGCAGTACTTC.

The chain couples TRBV6-1 to TRBJ2-2; 7 bases are a match to TRBD2. The CDR3 sequence is 15 residues long. Germline CDR1 MNHNS, CDR2 SASEGT. The J segment lost 4 bases and the V segment lost 4 bases, leaving 6 bases of the junction unmatched. The CDR3 nucleotides read TGTGCCAGCAGTGTTTCTGGGACTACCACCGGGGAGCTGTTTTTT. It yields the protein CASSVSGTTTGELFF.

J is TRBJ1-4 and V is TRBV27, with D tentatively TRBD1 (5 bases). The length of the CDR3 is 14 residues. Germline V gene sequence: CDR1 MNHEY, CDR2 SMNVEV (reference sequence). V was pared by 2 bases and J by 4 bases, with 8 bases between. CDR3 nucleotides: TGTGCCAGCAGTTTACTCGACAGTAATGAAAAACTGTTTTTT. The encoded protein is CASSLLDSNEKLFF.

V usage is TRBV6-1 and J usage is TRBJ2-3; D gene uncertain. CDR1 is MNHNS and CDR2 is SASEGT in the germline V gene. V was pared by 6 bases and J by 4 bases, with 14 bases between. This CDR3 comprises 14 residues. CDR3 amino acids: CASRAYPRADTQYF. In DNA form, the CDR3 reads TGTGCCAGCAGGGCCTATCCCCGCGCAGATACGCAGTATTTT.

The chain couples TRBV5-6 to TRBJ2-7, with 9 bases fitting TRBD2. V lost 4 bases and J lost 5; bases outside the gene matches: 16. Germline assignment: CDR1 SGHDT and CDR2 YYEEEE. CDR3 size: 17 residues. Written as DNA, the CDR3 is TGTGCCAGCAGCCGGCGGGGCGGGAGGGCCGGTAGCCACGAGCAGTACTTC. Translation: CASSRRGGRAGSHEQYF.

The chain employs TRBV10-3 and TRBJ2-1; D unclear. The CDR3 runs 13 residues. V was pared by 2 bases and J by 7 bases, with 9 bases between. CDR1 ENHRY and CDR2 SYGVKD come from the germline V gene. CDR3 loop: CAISETPVNEQFF. The CDR3 DNA reads as TGTGCCATCAGTGAGACTCCCGTAAATGAGCAGTTCTTC.

This clone showed up just once. V gene TRBV27 combines with J gene TRBJ2-3; 8 bases align to TRBD1. V trimming: 5 bases; J trimming: 3 bases; junction bases outside the gene matches: 1. The CDR3 has 13 amino acids. Per the germline V gene, CDR1 is MNHEY and CDR2 is SMNVEV (reference sequence). The chain's CDR3 is CASSRTGTDTQYF. CDR3 coding DNA: TGTGCCAGCAGTCGGACAGGGACAGATACGCAGTATTTT.

This chain connects TRBV23-1 to TRBJ2-5, with TRBD1 matching 7 bases. TRBV23-1 is recorded as an ORF, its role being uncertain. V shed 7 bases and J 5 bases; nucleotides not matched to a gene: 16. The CDR3 sequence is 16 residues long. CDR3 DNA sequence: TGCGCCAGCACCCTTAAAAACAGGGGATCGCGGGAGACCCAGTACTTC. This gives the protein CASTLKNRGSRETQYF.

The CDR3 DNA reads TGTGCCAGCTCACGCCGGGGCCCACCGGATGAAAAACTGTTTTTT. It encodes CASSRRGPPDEKLFF. The J gene is TRBJ1-4, the V gene TRBV18; the D gene is possibly TRBD1 (5 bases). Germline V gene lookup returns CDR1 KGHSH and CDR2 LQKENI. With 4 bases removed from V and 6 bases from J, the gap between germline ends came to 15 bases. This CDR3 comprises 15 residues.

V usage is TRBV28 and J usage is TRBJ2-7; TRBD1 matches at 7 bases. Germline V CDR1 and CDR2: MDHEN, SYDVKM. This CDR3 region has 18 residues. The junction had 14 bases not matched to a gene; V was cut back by 1 base and J by 2 bases. This CDR3 reads CASSLSLRQGELPYEQYF. Written as DNA, the CDR3 is TGTGCCAGCAGTTTATCCCTTCGACAGGGAGAATTGCCCTACGAGCAGTACTTC.

The chain is built from TRBV10-3 and TRBJ2-7, with 7 bases matching TRBD1. V lost 6 bases to trimming and J lost 2 bases; unmatched junction nucleotides: 4. Germline V gene lookup returns CDR1 ENHRY and CDR2 SYGVKD. This CDR3 has 13 residues. The DNA of the CDR3 is TGTGCCATCAGCCGGGACAGCACCTACGAGCAGTACTTC. As protein: CAISRDSTYEQYF.

J is TRBJ1-3 and V is TRBV5-5; D not resolved. Germline CDR1 SGHKS, CDR2 YYEKEE (reference sequence). Deletions cut 1 base from V and 0 bases from J, with 14 bases between. The CDR3 has 17 residues. The CDR3 loop reads CASSLYASENSGNTIYF. In DNA, the CDR3 is TGTGCCAGCAGCTTGTATGCCAGCGAGAACTCTGGAAACACCATATATTTT.